These T cell receptor beta chains were read from a single sample in a study of blood T cell repertoires in COVID-19. The repertoire was sequenced with immunoSEQ multiplex PCR; TCRdb's copy has only in-frame clones and lacks some. Seen here are about 130,000 clones, roughly 84% observed once, and the top ten hold around 13%. The sequencing sample was made of peripheral blood. The receptors here all came from a young woman who had recovered from COVID-19. The CDR3 runs from the conserved cysteine through the conserved F or W. The D gene is left open where the match is weak. The listing skips clone size in some rows; elsewhere it reads once, few, many or a size class.

clone size	D gene	V gene	J gene	CDR3 DNA	CDR3 protein
once	TRBD2	TRBV5-6	TRBJ2-1	TGTGCCAGCAGCTTTGGCGGGGGCTCCTACAATGAGCAGTTCTTC	CASSFGGGSYNEQFF
-	-	TRBV6-1	TRBJ1-5	TGTGCCAGCAGTGAAGGGTGGTGGGGGGTGGATCAGCCCCAGCATTTT	CASSEGWWGVDQPQHF
-	-	TRBV12-3/TRBV12-4	TRBJ1-5	TGTGCCAGCAGTTTAGCGATACACCGGCCCCAGCATTTT	CASSLAIHRPQHF
-	-	TRBV7-7	TRBJ1-3	TGTGCTAGCAGCTTGCGGCTAAGCCCTGGAAACACCATATATTTT	CASSLRLSPGNTIYF
-	-	TRBV6-5	TRBJ1-3	TGTGCCAGCAGTCAGGGATTTGGAAACACCATATATTTT	CASSQGFGNTIYF
-	TRBD1	TRBV7-2	TRBJ2-1	TGTGCCAGCAGCCGGGACAGGGCGTACAATGAGCAGTTCTTC	CASSRDRAYNEQFF
few	-	TRBV5-1	TRBJ1-4	TGCGCCAGCAGCTTGGGGACAGCAACTAATGAAAAACTGTTTTTT	CASSLGTATNEKLFF
-	-	TRBV12-5	TRBJ2-1	TGTGCTAGTGGGTCGGGCCGGAGCGGGTCCTACAATGAGCAGTTCTTC	CASGSGRSGSYNEQFF
-	-	TRBV7-3	TRBJ1-1	TGTGCCAGCAGATCCAGGGGTGGCACTGAAGCTTTCTTT	CASRSRGGTEAFF
-	-	TRBV6-1	TRBJ1-2	TGTGCCAGCAGTGAACAGGGGACGACAGTAGGCTACACCTTC	CASSEQGTTVGYTF
-	-	TRBV5-1	TRBJ2-1	TGCGCCAGCAGCTTGGCCAACGGGAGCCCCTACAATGAGCAGTTCTTC	CASSLANGSPYNEQFF
-	TRBD2	TRBV28	TRBJ2-7	TGTGCCAGCAAGGGAGGGACTTATTCCTACGAGCAGTACTTC	CASKGGTYSYEQYF
-	-	TRBV13	TRBJ1-1	TGTGCCAGCAGCTTAGGCAGGGCCACTGAAGCTTTCTTT	CASSLGRATEAFF
-	-	TRBV19	TRBJ1-4	TGTGCCAGTAGGGGGGAGGGCGATGAAAAACTGTTTTTT	CASRGEGDEKLFF
-	-	TRBV9	TRBJ2-2	TGTGCCAGCAGCCCTTACCGACACGGTGATGGGGAGCTGTTTTTT	CASSPYRHGDGELFF
-	-	TRBV9	TRBJ1-1	TGTGCCAGCAGCGTAGTAATCGGGACATTGAAAGTCCGGCCAGGTGCCGCTGAAGCTTTCTTT	CASSVVIGTLKVRPGAAEAFF
-	TRBD1	TRBV10-3	TRBJ1-5	TGTGCCGTCGCAACGTCTCCAGGGGGTCAGCCCCAGCATTTT	CAVATSPGGQPQHF
once	-	TRBV18	TRBJ2-7	TGTGCCAGCTCGCCCCCGGTCGGGGAGTCACATGAGCAGTACTTC	CASSPPVGESHEQYF
-	-	TRBV6-1	TRBJ2-7	TGTGCCAGCAGTGAACTATCCCAGGAGGGTGGGGACGGTCACCGGGAGCAGTACTTC	CASSELSQEGGDGHREQYF
-	-	TRBV6-5	TRBJ2-3	TGTGCCAGCAGTTACGCGGGGATAATCACAGATACGCAGTATTTT	CASSYAGIITDTQYF
once	-	TRBV25-1	TRBJ2-7	TGTGCCAGCAGTGGTCCGGACTACCCCTACGAGCAGTACTTC	CASSGPDYPYEQYF
-	-	TRBV9	TRBJ1-1	TGTGCCAGCAGCGTAGCAAGGGGCACTGAAGCTTTCTTT	CASSVARGTEAFF
-	TRBD1	TRBV6-5	TRBJ1-2	TGTGCCGTTCAACGGGCGGGACAGGATTATGGCTACACCTTC	CAVQRAGQDYGYTF
-	-	TRBV5-6	TRBJ2-7	TGTGCCAGCACCCTGGAGGGATACGAGCAGTACTTC	CASTLEGYEQYF
-	-	TRBV7-9	TRBJ2-1	TGTGCCAGCAGCACACAGGGTGCGGGCCATGAGCAGTTCTTC	CASSTQGAGHEQFF
-	-	TRBV12-5	TRBJ1-4	TGTGCTAGTGGTTTCCTTGTGGGGGGTAATGATGAAAAACTGTTTTTT	CASGFLVGGNDEKLFF
-	-	TRBV6-1	TRBJ1-2	TGTGCCAGCAGTGAAGTATGGAGGGGCTACACCTTC	CASSEVWRGYTF
-	-	TRBV5-6	TRBJ2-7	TGTGCCAGCAGCTTGGCCGCGGCAGGGGTTCGGCGAGAGCAGTACTTC	CASSLAAAGVRREQYF
-	TRBD1	TRBV7-8	TRBJ1-2	TGTGCCAGCAGCCCAGCCCTGATGGGGACAGGGGTGCCTGACTATGGCTACACCTTC	CASSPALMGTGVPDYGYTF
few	TRBD1	TRBV10-2	TRBJ2-7	TGCGCCAGCAGTGTAGACCCTTACCGGGACAGGGGCCCATCCTACGAGCAGTACTTC	CASSVDPYRDRGPSYEQYF
-	TRBD1	TRBV29-1	TRBJ2-7	TGCAGCGTTGAATTCGGACAGGGGGGCTACGAGCAGTACTTC	CSVEFGQGGYEQYF
-	TRBD1	TRBV4-1	TRBJ1-1	TGCGCCAGCAGCCAAACTCCAGGACAGGGCAGGACTGAAGCTTTCTTT	CASSQTPGQGRTEAFF
-	TRBD2	TRBV7-2	TRBJ2-1	TGTGCCAGCAGCCCGCGGACTAGCGGGAGTCATGAGCAGTTCTTC	CASSPRTSGSHEQFF
-	-	TRBV29-1	TRBJ2-3	TGCAGCGTTGAAGGAGGGGGTGGGTCTGTGCCAGATACGCAGTATTTT	CSVEGGGGSVPDTQYF
few	TRBD1	TRBV5-4	TRBJ1-2	TGTGCCAGCAGAGGGACAGGACAGGAACGTCCTAACTATGGCTACACCTTC	CASRGTGQERPNYGYTF
-	TRBD1	TRBV6-5	TRBJ1-1	TGTGCCAGCCACAGGGGCTCTGAAGCTTTCTTT	CASHRGSEAFF
-	TRBD1	TRBV2	TRBJ1-5	TGTGCCAGCAGTCTGACAGGGTTGGGAAGCAATCAGCCCCAGCATTTT	CASSLTGLGSNQPQHF
-	-	TRBV27	TRBJ2-2	TGTGCCAGCAGTTTAGGGGTCGGACTCTCGAACACCGGGGAGCTGTTTTTT	CASSLGVGLSNTGELFF
-	-	TRBV5-6	TRBJ1-4	TGTGCCAGCACAAGGGGCAGGGTCGGTAATGAAAAACTGTTTTTT	CASTRGRVGNEKLFF
-	TRBD1	TRBV5-1	TRBJ1-1	TGCGCCAGCAGCTGGAACAGGGGGCAAGGCACTGAAGCTTTCTTT	CASSWNRGQGTEAFF
once	-	TRBV10-3	TRBJ1-5	TGTGCCATCAGTGAAGCGTATAGCAATCAGCCCCAGCATTTT	CAISEAYSNQPQHF
few	-	TRBV7-9	TRBJ2-5	TGTGCCAGCAGCGACCGGGGAGTAGAGACCCAGTACTTC	CASSDRGVETQYF
-	TRBD2	TRBV27	TRBJ2-5	TGTGCCAGCAGTTTCGGCGGGGGGGATGGGGCCCAGTACTTC	CASSFGGGDGAQYF
-	TRBD2	TRBV6-1	TRBJ2-7	TGTGCCAGCAGTGAAGCAACTAGCGGCGACGAGCAGTACTTC	CASSEATSGDEQYF
-	TRBD1	TRBV3-1/TRBV3-2	TRBJ2-2	TGTGCCAGCAGCCAAGATTTGAGGACAGGGAAGATCGGGGAGCTGTTTTTT	CASSQDLRTGKIGELFF
-	TRBD2	TRBV7-6	TRBJ2-7	TGTGCCAGCAGCTTATTGTCTAGCGGGTCCTACGAGCAGTACTTC	CASSLLSSGSYEQYF
-	-	TRBV19	TRBJ2-7	TGTGCCAGTAGTGCGCAACAGGGCTACGAGCAGTACTTC	CASSAQQGYEQYF
-	TRBD2	TRBV7-6	TRBJ2-1	TGTGCCAGCAGCTCCGATAGCGGGGCGGGGAATGAGCAGTTCTTC	CASSSDSGAGNEQFF
-	TRBD2	TRBV3-1/TRBV3-2	TRBJ2-2	TGTGCCAGCAGCCCCAGGTCTAGCGGAATCACCGGGGAGCTGTTTTTT	CASSPRSSGITGELFF
-	-	TRBV29-1	TRBJ2-1	TGCAGCGTTGATATCGGCAATGAGCAGTTCTTC	CSVDIGNEQFF
-	TRBD1	TRBV19	TRBJ2-7	TGTGCCAGTAGTACCCGGCTGGGACAGGGATTCGTCTACGAGCAGTACTTC	CASSTRLGQGFVYEQYF
once	-	TRBV6-5	TRBJ2-7	TGTGCCAGCAGTCCCCCCGACTGGACAAACCTAGGGCAGTACTTC	CASSPPDWTNLGQYF
-	-	TRBV7-3	TRBJ2-5	TGTGCCAGCAGCCCGGCGGGCGGGACGCAAGAGACCCAGTACTTC	CASSPAGGTQETQYF
-	TRBD1	TRBV18	TRBJ1-2	TGTGCCAGCTCCTCTACAGGGGACTTCGGCTACACCTTC	CASSSTGDFGYTF